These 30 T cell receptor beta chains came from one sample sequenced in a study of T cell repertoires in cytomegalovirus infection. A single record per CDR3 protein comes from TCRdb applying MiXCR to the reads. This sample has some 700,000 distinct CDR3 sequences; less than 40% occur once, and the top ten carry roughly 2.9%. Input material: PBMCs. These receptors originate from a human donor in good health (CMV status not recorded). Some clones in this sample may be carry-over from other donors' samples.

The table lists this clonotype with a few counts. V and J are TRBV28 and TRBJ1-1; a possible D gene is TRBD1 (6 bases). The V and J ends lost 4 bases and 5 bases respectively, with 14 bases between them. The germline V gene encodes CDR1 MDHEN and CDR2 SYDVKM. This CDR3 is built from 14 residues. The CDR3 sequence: CASSSRGYGTEAFF. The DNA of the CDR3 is TGTGCCAGCAGTTCCAGGGGTTACGGAACTGAAGCTTTCTTT. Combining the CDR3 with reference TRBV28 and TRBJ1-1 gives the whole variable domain DVKVTQSSRYLVKRTGEKVFLECVQDMDHENMFWYRQDPGLGLRLIYFSYDVKMKEKGDIPEGYSVSREKKERFSLILESASTNQTSMYLCASSSRGYGTEAFFGQGTRLTVV.

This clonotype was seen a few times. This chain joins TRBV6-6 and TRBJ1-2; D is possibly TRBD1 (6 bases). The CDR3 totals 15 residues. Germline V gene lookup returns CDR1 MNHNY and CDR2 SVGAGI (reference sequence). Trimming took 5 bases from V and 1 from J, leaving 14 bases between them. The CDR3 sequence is CASSQNEQGNYGYTF. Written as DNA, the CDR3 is TGTGCCAGCAGTCAGAATGAACAGGGTAACTATGGCTACACCTTC.

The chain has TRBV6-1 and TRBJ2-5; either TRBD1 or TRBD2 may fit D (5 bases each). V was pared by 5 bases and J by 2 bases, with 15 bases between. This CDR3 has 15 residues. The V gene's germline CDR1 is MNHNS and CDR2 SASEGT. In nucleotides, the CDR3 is TGTGCCAGCAGTCACGTACGGGACGGACAAGAGACCCAGTACTTC. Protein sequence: CASSHVRDGQETQYF.

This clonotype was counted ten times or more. CDR3: CASSSGGAAYNEQFF. CDR3 nucleotides: TGTGCCAGCAGCTCCGGGGGGGCCGCCTACAATGAGCAGTTCTTC. The chain carries TRBV7-6 and TRBJ2-1; the match to TRBD2 covers 8 bases. CDR1 and CDR2 (germline): SGHVS, FNYEAQ. Trimming took 4 bases from V and 2 from J; bases not matched to a gene: 4. This CDR3 contains 15 residues.

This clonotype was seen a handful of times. CDR3 loop: CASQRVLNTEAFF. The DNA for the CDR3 is TGTGCCAGTCAAAGGGTTCTGAACACTGAAGCTTTCTTT. V is TRBV6-1 and J is TRBJ1-1; D gene uncertain. Germline V gene sequence: CDR1 MNHNS, CDR2 SASEGT. This CDR3 has 13 amino acids. Trimming shortened V by 9 bases and J by 0 bases, and 11 bases separated the two germline ends.

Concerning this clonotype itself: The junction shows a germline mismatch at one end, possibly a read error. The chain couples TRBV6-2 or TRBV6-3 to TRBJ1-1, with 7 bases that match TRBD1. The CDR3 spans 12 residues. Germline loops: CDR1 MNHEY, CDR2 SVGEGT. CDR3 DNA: TGTGCCAGCAGTTCACCCGGGACAGAAGCTTTATTT. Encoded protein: CASSSPGTEALF.

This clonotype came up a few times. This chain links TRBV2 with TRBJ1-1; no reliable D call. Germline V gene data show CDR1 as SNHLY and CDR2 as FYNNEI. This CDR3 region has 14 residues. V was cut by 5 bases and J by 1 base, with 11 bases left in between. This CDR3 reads CASSRLQQNTEAFF. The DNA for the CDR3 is TGTGCCAGCAGTAGATTACAGCAGAACACTGAAGCTTTCTTT.

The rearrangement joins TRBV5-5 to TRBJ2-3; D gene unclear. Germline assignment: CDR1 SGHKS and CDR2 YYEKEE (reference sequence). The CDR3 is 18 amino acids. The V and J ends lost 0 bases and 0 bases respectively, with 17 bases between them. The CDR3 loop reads CASSLVGLPFSSTDTQYF. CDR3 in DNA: TGTGCCAGCAGCTTGGTGGGCCTCCCCTTCTCTAGCACAGATACGCAGTATTTT.

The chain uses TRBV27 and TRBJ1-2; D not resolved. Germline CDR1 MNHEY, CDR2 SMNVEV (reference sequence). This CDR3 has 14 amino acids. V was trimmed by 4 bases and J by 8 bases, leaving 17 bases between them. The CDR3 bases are TGTGCCAGCAGTTATCCAATACCCCTTCCAGGCTACACCTTC. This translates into CASSYPIPLPGYTF.

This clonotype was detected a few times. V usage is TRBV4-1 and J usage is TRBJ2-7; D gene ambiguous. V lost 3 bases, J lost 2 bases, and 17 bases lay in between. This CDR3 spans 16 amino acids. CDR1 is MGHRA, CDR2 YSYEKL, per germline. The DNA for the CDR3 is TGCGCCAGCAGCCAGGAGCCAAGGAGAGACACCTACGAGCAGTACTTC. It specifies CASSQEPRRDTYEQYF.

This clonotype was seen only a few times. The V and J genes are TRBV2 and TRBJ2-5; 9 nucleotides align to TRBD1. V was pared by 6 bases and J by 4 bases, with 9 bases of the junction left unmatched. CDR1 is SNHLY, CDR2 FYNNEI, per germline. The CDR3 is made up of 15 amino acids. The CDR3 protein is CASSRQGGVTETQYF. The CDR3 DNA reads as TGTGCCAGCAGCAGACAGGGGGGAGTGACAGAGACCCAGTACTTC.

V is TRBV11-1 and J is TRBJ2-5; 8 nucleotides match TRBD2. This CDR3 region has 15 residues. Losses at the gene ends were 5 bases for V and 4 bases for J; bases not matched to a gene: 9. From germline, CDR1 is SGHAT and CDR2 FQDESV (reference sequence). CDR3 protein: CASSPNPGGGETQYF. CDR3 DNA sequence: TGTGCCAGCAGCCCAAACCCCGGGGGGGGAGAGACCCAGTACTTC.

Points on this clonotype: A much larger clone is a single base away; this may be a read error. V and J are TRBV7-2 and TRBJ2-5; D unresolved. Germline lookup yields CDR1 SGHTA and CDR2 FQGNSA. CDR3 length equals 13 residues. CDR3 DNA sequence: TGTGCCAGAAGCTTAGGGCGGTTTGAGACCCAGTACTTC. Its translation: CARSLGRFETQYF.

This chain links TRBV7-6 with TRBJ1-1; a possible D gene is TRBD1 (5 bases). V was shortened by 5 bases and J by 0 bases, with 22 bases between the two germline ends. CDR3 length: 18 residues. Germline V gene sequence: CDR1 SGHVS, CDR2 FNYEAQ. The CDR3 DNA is TGTGCCAGCAGCCAAGGGGTCCCCGGGGCCGTTATGAACACTGAAGCTTTCTTT. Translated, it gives CASSQGVPGAVMNTEAFF.

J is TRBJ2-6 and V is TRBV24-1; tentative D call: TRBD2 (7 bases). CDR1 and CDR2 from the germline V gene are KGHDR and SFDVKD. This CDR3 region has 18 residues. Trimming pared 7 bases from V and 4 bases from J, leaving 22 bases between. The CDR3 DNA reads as TGTGCCACCAGCAAAAGGGGGGGCCAGGGGCCCGGGGCCAACGTCCTGACTTTC. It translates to CATSKRGGQGPGANVLTF.

This CDR3 reads CSAGTLKETQYF. In DNA form, the CDR3 reads TGCAGCGCTGGGACATTAAAAGAGACCCAGTACTTC. The rearrangement uses TRBV29-1 and TRBJ2-5, with a weak D call TRBD1 (6 bases). The CDR3 loop spans 12 amino acids. Germline loops: CDR1 SQVTM, CDR2 ANQGSEA. The V and J ends lost 7 bases and 3 bases respectively, with 12 bases between them.

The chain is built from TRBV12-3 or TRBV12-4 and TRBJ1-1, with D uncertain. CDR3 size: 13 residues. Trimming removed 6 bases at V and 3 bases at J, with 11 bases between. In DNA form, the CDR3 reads TGTGCCAGCAGCCCTACAGCCTACACTGAAGCTTTCTTT. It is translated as CASSPTAYTEAFF.

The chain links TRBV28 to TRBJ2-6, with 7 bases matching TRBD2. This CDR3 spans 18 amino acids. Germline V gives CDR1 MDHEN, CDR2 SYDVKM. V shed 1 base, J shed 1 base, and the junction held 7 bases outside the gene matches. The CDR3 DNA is TGTGCCAGCAGTTTATCCCACGGGGGAGGGTCTGGGGCCAACGTCCTGACTTTC. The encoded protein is CASSLSHGGGSGANVLTF. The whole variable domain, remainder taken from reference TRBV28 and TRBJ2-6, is DVKVTQSSRYLVKRTGEKVFLECVQDMDHENMFWYRQDPGLGLRLIYFSYDVKMKEKGDIPEGYSVSREKKERFSLILESASTNQTSMYLCASSLSHGGGSGANVLTFGAGSRLTVL.

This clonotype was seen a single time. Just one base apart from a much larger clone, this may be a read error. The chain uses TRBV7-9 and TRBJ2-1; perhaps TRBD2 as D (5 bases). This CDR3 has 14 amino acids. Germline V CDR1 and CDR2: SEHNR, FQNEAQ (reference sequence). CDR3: CASSYPGSYNEQLF. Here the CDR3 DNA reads TGTGCCAGCAGCTACCCGGGATCCTACAATGAGCAGTTATTC.

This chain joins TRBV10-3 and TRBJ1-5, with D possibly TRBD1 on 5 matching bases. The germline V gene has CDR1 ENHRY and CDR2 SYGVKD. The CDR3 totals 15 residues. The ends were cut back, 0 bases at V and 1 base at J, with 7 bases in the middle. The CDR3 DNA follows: TGTGCCATCAGTGAGTCGGGGGAAAGCAATCAGCCCCAGCATTTT. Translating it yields CAISESGESNQPQHF.

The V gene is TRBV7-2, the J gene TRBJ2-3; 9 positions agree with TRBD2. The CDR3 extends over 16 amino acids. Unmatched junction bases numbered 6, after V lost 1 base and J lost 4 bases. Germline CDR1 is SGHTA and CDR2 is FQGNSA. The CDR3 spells CASSLDSGGTADTQYF. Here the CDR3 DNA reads TGTGCCAGCAGCTTAGACAGCGGGGGGACGGCAGATACGCAGTATTTT.

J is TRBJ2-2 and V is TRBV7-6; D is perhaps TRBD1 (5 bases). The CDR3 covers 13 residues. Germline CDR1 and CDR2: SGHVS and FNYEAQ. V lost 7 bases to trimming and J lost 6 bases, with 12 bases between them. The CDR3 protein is CASTPGHAGELFF. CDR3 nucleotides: TGTGCCAGCACGCCCGGACACGCCGGGGAGCTGTTTTTT.

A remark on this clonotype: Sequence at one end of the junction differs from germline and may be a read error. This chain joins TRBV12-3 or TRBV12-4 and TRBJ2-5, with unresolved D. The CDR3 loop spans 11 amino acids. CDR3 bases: TGTGCCTGCAGTGTTCGCGAGACCAAGTACTTC. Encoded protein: CACSVRETKYF.

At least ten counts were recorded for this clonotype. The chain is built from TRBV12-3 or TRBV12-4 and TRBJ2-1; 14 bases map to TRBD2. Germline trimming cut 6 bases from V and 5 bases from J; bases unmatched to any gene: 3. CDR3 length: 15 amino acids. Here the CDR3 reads CASSSGLAGDNEQFF. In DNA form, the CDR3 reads TGTGCCAGCAGCTCGGGACTAGCGGGAGACAATGAGCAGTTCTTC.

The CDR3 reads CASSREMRTGELFF. As DNA, the CDR3 is TGTGCCAGTAGTAGGGAAATGAGGACCGGGGAGCTGTTTTTT. The rearrangement uses TRBV19 and TRBJ2-2; D not resolved. Trimming took off 4 bases at V and 5 bases at J, with 11 bases between the two ends. This CDR3 comprises 14 residues. The germline V gene encodes CDR1 LNHDA and CDR2 SQIVND (reference sequence).

The CDR3 spells CASNTERGSGANVLTF. The CDR3 DNA reads TGTGCCAGCAACACAGAGCGGGGGTCCGGGGCCAACGTCCTGACTTTC. The V gene is TRBV28, the J gene TRBJ2-6; 8 bases are shared with TRBD2. In germline, CDR1 is MDHEN, CDR2 SYDVKM. This CDR3 is 16 amino acids long. The trim removed 7 bases at V and 4 bases at J, leaving 9 bases unmatched.

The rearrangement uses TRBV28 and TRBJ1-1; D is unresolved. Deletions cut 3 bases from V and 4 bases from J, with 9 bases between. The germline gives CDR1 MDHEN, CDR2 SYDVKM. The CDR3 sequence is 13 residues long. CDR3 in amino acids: CASSLLVVTEAFF. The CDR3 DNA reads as TGTGCCAGCAGTTTGTTGGTTGTCACTGAAGCTTTCTTT.

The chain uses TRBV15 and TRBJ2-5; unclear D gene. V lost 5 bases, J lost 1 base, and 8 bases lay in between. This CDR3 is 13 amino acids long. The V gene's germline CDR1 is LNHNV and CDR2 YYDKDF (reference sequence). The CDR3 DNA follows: TGTGCCACCAGCTCGTGGGTCCAAGAGACCCAGTACTTC. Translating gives CATSSWVQETQYF.

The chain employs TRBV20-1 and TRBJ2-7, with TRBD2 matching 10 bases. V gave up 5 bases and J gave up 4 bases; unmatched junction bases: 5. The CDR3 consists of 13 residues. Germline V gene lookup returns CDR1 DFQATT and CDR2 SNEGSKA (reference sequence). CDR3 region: CSALLAGAYEQYF. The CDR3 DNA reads TGCAGTGCTCTCCTAGCGGGGGCATACGAGCAGTACTTC.

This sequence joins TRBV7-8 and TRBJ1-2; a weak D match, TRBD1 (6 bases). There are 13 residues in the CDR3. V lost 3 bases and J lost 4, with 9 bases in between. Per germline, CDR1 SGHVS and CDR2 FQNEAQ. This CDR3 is CASSLAGVYGYTF. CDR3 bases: TGTGCCAGCAGCTTGGCAGGGGTCTATGGCTACACCTTC.